This TCR beta chain was captured in a study of T cell changes during pregnancy in multiple sclerosis. Germline loops: CDR1 LNHNV, CDR2 YYDKDF (reference sequence). The V and J ends lost 1 base and 6 bases respectively, with 11 bases between them. The CDR3 has 14 amino acids. The protocol was immunoSEQ multiplex PCR, while the TCRdb copy is restricted to in-frame clones and leaves out a portion. The sample holds 69,000 or so clones, approximately 91% seen once. The receptor was isolated from a female donor with multiple sclerosis, enrolled in a pregnancy study. The chain combines TRBV15 with TRBJ2-3; D might be TRBD2 (5 bases). The sample consisted of peripheral blood, taken in the third trimester of pregnancy. CDR3 in amino acids: CATSRGQEADTQYF. CDR3 bases: TGTGCCACCAGCAGAGGCCAGGAGGCGGATACGCAGTATTTT. The full variable domain, rest sourced from reference TRBV15 and TRBJ2-3, is DAMVIQNPRYQVTQFGKPVTLSCSQTLNHNVMYWYQQKSSQAPKLLFHYYDKDFNNEADTPDNFQSRRPNTSFCFLDIRSPGLGDTAMYLCATSRGQEADTQYFGPGTRLTVL.